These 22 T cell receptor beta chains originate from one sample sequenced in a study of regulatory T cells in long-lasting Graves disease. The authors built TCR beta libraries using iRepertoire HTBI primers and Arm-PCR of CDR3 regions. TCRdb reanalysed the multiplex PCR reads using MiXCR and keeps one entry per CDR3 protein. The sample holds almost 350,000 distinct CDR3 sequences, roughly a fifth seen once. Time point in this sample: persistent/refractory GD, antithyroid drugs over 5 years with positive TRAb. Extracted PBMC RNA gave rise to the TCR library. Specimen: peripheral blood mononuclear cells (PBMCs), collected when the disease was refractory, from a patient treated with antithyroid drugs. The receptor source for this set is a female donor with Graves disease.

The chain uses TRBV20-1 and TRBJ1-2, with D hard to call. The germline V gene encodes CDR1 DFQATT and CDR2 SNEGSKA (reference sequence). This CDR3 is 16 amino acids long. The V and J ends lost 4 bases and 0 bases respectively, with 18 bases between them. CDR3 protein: CSANRRYGSPNYGYTF. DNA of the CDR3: TGCAGTGCTAATCGACGGTACGGCTCCCCTAACTATGGCTACACCTTC.

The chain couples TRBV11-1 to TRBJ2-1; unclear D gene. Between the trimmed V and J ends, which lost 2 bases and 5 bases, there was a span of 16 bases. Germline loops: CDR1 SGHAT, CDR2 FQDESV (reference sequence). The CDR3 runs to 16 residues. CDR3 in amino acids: CASSLPAILVNNEQFF. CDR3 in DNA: TGTGCCAGCAGCTTACCGGCGATCTTGGTAAACAATGAGCAGTTCTTC.

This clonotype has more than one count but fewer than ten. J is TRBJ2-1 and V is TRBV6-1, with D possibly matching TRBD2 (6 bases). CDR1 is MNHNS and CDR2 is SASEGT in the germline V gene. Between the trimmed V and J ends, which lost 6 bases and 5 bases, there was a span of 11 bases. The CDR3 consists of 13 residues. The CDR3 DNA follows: TGTGCCAGCAGCAGGGACTCAAACAATGAGCAGTTCTTC. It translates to CASSRDSNNEQFF.

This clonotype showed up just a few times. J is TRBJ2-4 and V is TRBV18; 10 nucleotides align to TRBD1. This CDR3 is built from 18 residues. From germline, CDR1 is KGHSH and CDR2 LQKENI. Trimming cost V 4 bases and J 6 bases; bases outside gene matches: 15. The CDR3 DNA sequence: TGTGCCAGCTCACTTACGCCGCTTAGACAGGGGGCTCGAAACATTCAGTACTTC. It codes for CASSLTPLRQGARNIQYF.

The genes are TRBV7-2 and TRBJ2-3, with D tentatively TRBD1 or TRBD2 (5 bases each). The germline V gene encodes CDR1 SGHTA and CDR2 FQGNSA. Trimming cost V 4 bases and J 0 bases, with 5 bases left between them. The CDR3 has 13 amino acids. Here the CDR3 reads CASSWGSTDTQYF. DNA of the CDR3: TGTGCCAGCAGCTGGGGGAGCACAGATACGCAGTATTTT.

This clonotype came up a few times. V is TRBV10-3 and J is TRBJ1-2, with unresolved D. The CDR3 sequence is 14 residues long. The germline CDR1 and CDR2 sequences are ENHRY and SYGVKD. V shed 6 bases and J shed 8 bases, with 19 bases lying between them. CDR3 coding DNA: TGTGCCATCAGGGAGAGGGCAACCTCTGGCGGCTACACCTTC. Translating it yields CAIRERATSGGYTF.

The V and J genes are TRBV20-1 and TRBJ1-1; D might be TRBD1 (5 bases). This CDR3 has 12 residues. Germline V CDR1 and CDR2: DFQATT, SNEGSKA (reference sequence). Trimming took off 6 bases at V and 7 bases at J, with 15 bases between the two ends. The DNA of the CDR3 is TGCAGTGCCAAAGGGACGGTCCTTGAAGCTTTCTTT. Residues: CSAKGTVLEAFF.

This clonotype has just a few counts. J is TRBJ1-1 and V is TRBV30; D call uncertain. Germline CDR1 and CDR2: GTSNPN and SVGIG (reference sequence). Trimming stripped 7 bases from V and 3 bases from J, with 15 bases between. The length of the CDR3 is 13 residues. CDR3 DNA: TGTGCCTCGGGGAGGGCGGGGTACACTGAAGCTTTCTTT. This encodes CASGRAGYTEAFF.

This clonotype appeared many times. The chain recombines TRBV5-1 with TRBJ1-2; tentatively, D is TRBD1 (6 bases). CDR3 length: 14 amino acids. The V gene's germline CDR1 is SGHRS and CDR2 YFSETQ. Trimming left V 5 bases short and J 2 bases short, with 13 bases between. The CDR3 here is CASSIGGKNYGYTF. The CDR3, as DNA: TGCGCCAGCAGTATCGGGGGCAAGAACTATGGCTACACCTTC. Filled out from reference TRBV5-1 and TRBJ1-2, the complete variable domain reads KAGVTQTPRYLIKTRGQQVTLSCSPISGHRSVSWYQQTPGQGLQFLFEYFSETQRNKGNFPGRFSGRQFSNSRSEMNVSTLELGDSALYLCASSIGGKNYGYTFGSGTRLTVV.

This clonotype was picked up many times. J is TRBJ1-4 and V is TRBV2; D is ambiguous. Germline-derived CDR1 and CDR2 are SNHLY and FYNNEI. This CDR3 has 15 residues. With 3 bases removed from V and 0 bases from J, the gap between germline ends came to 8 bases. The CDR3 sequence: CASSDRQATNEKLFF. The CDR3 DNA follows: TGTGCCAGCAGTGACCGACAAGCAACTAATGAAAAACTGTTTTTT. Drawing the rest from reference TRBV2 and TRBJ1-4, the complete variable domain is EPEVTQTPSHQVTQMGQEVILRCVPISNHLYFYWYRQILGQKVEFLVSFYNNEISEKSEIFDDQFSVERPDGSNFTLKIRSTKLEDSAMYFCASSDRQATNEKLFFGSGTQLSVL.

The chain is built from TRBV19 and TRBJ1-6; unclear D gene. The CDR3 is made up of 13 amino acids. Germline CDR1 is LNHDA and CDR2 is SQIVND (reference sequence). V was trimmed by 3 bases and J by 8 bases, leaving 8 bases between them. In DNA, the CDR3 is TGTGCCAGTAGTATTGGTGGGGATTCACCCCTCCACTTT. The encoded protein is CASSIGGDSPLHF.

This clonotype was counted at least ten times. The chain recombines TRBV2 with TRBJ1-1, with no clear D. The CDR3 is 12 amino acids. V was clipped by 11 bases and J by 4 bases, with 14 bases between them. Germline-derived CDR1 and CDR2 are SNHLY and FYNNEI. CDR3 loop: CAVDNGVTEAFF. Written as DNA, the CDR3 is TGTGCCGTAGACAATGGGGTCACTGAAGCTTTCTTT.

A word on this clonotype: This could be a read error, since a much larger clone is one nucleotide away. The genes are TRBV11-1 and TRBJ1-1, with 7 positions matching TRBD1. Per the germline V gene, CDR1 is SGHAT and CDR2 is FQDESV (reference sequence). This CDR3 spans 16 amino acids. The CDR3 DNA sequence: TGTGCCAGCAGCCCGAGGACAGGCATCATGAACACTGGAGCTTTCTTT. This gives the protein CASSPRTGIMNTGAFF.

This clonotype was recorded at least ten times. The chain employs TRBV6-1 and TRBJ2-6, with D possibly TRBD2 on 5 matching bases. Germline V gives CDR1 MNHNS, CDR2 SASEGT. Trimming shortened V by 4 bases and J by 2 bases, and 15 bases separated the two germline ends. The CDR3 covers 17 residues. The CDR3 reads CASSGEGRLTGANVLTF. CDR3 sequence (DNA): TGTGCCAGCAGTGGCGAGGGAAGGCTAACTGGGGCCAACGTCCTGACTTTC.

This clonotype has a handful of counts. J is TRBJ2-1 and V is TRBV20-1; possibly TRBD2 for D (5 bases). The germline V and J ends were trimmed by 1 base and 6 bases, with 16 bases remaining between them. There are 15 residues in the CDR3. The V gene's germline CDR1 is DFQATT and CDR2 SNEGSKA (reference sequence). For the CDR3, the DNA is TGCAGTGCTAGAGGCCAACTAGTAGGGTTCAATGAGCAGTTCTTC. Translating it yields CSARGQLVGFNEQFF.

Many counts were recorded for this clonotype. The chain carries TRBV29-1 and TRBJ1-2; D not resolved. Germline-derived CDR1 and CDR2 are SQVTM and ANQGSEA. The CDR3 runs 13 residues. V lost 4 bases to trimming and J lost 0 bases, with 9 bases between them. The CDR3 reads CSVAGRPNYGYTF. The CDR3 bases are TGCAGCGTTGCCGGACGGCCTAACTATGGCTACACCTTC. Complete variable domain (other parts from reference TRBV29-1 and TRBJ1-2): SAVISQKPSRDICQRGTSLTIQCQVDSQVTMMFWYRQQPGQSLTLIATANQGSEATYESGFVIDKFPISRPNLTFSTLTVSNMSPEDSSIYLCSVAGRPNYGYTFGSGTRLTVV.

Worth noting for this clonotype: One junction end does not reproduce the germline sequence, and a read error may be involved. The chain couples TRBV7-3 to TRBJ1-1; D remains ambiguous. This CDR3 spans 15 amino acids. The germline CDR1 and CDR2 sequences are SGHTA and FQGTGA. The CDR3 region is CASSLIPAGYTEASF. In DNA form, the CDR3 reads TGTGCCAGCAGCTTAATTCCTGCGGGATACACTGAAGCTTCCTTT.

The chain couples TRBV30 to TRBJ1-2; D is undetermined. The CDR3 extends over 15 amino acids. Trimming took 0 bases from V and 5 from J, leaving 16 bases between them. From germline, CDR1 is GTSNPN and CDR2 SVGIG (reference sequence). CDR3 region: CAWSVRNTRRYGYTF. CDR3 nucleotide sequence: TGTGCCTGGAGTGTACGGAACACCCGGCGGTATGGCTACACCTTC.

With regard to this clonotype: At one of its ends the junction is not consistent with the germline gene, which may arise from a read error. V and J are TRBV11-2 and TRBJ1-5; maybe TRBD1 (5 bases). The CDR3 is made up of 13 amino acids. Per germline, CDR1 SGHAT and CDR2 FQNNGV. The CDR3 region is CASSLGGNQPQQF. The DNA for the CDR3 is TGTGCCAGCAGCTTAGGGGGCAATCAGCCCCAGCAGTTT.

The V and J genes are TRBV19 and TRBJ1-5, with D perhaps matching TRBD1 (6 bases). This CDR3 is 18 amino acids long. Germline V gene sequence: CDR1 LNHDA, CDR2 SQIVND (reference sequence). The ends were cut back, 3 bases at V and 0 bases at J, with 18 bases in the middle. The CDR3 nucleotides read TGTGCCAGTAGTATTATAACAGGGAAAATGTATAGCAATCAGCCCCAGCATTTT. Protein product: CASSIITGKMYSNQPQHF.

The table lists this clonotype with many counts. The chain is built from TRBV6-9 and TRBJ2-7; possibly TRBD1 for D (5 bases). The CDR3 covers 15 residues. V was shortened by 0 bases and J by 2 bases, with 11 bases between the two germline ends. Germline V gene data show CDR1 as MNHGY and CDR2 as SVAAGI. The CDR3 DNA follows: TGTGCCAGCAGTTATTCTCCGGCCAGGGCCTACGAGCAGTACTTC. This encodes CASSYSPARAYEQYF.

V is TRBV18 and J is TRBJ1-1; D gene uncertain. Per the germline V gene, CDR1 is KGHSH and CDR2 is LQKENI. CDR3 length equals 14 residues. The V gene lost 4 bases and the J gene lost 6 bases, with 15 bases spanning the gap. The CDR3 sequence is CASSLSEGRAEAFF. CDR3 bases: TGTGCCAGCTCACTTTCAGAGGGTCGCGCTGAAGCTTTCTTT.